This T cell receptor beta chain is from a study of response to subunit inactivated influenza vaccine. The CDR3 runs 14 residues. J lost 2 bases, V lost 4 bases, and 4 bases had no gene match. Germline CDR1 SGHRS, CDR2 YFSETQ. In its sample, this clonotype was seen many times. Its specificity is unknown. General study findings and limits: It was suggested by the authors that few new T cells are recruited by each seasonal influenza vaccination.

MiXCR was run by TCRdb on the RT-PCR reads, yielding one entry per CDR3 protein. Of about 500,000 distinct CDR3 sequences in the sample, approximately 15% were seen once. The sequence derives from a man aged 45 to 70 who received an inactivated influenza vaccine. The chain recombines TRBV5-1 with TRBJ2-3, with TRBD1 matching 7 bases. The sample here was CD4+ T cells sorted from PBMCs, taken 23 to 25 months after vaccination. The CDR3 loop reads CASSPGQDTDTQYF. The CDR3 region has the DNA TGCGCCAGCAGCCCAGGACAGGACACAGATACGCAGTATTTT.